These 26 T cell receptor beta chains share one sample of origin, sequenced in a study of beta chain features in type 1 diabetes. Expressed TCRB transcripts were sequenced because the isolated RNA had all been reverse transcribed beforehand. Using immunoSEQ multiplex PCR, the repertoire was profiled, and TCRdb retains in-frame clones only, with some absent. The table records about 400,000 clones, roughly 12% of them present only once. The sequenced material came from naive CD4+ T cells from blood. The receptors come from a man aged 18-30 years in good health.

The chain carries TRBV25-1 and TRBJ2-1; no clear D gene. This CDR3 region has 16 residues. Germline loops: CDR1 MGHDK, CDR2 SYGVNS. With 6 bases removed from V and 3 bases from J, the gap between germline ends came to 18 bases. The CDR3 nucleotides are TGTGCCAGCAGAGCCCTCGTGGGCGAGTTCTACAATGAGCAGTTCTTC. This gives the protein CASRALVGEFYNEQFF.

V is TRBV10-3 and J is TRBJ2-1; TRBD2 matches 8 bases. Trimming removed 2 bases from V and 4 bases from J; junction bases left unmatched: 4. Germline CDR1 ENHRY, CDR2 SYGVKD. The CDR3 loop spans 15 amino acids. The DNA for the CDR3 is TGTGCCATCAGTGAGGGCGGGAGGACTTACAATGAGCAGTTCTTC. Its protein is CAISEGGRTYNEQFF.

CDR3 loop: CASKPPRLAVMNTGELFF. CDR3 DNA: TGTGCCAGTAAACCCCCTAGACTAGCGGTTATGAACACCGGGGAGCTGTTTTTT. The chain carries TRBV19 and TRBJ2-2; 9 bases fit TRBD2. V shed 7 bases, J shed 1 base, and the junction held 13 bases outside the gene matches. Germline CDR1 and CDR2: LNHDA and SQIVND (reference sequence). The CDR3 is 18 residues long. Full variable domain (rest looked up from reference TRBV19 and TRBJ2-2): DGGITQSPKYLFRKEGQNVTLSCEQNLNHDAMYWYRQDPGQGLRLIYYSQIVNDFQKGDIAEGYSVSREKKESFPLTVTSAQKNPTAFYLCASKPPRLAVMNTGELFFGEGSRLTVL.

V is TRBV9 and J is TRBJ1-1; D uncertain. The CDR3 has 13 amino acids. Germline loops: CDR1 SGDLS, CDR2 YYNGEE. Trimming took off 3 bases at V and 4 bases at J, with 10 bases between the two ends. Here the CDR3 DNA reads TGTGCCAGCAGCGCCTCCCCTACCACTGAAGCTTTCTTT. Its protein product is CASSASPTTEAFF.

A few counts support this clone. V is TRBV5-1 and J is TRBJ2-5; 7 bases fit TRBD1. V lost 4 bases, J lost 1 base, and 4 bases stayed unmatched. Germline V gene lookup returns CDR1 SGHRS and CDR2 YFSETQ. This CDR3 contains 14 residues. The CDR3, as DNA: TGCGCCAGCAGCACCGGGACAGCCCAAGAGACCCAGTACTTC. Residues: CASSTGTAQETQYF.

This clone was counted a few times. The chain combines TRBV7-7 with TRBJ2-5; no firm D call. CDR3 length: 14 amino acids. Trimming cost V 2 bases and J 1 base, with 8 bases left between them. Germline V gives CDR1 SSHAT, CDR2 FNYEAQ (reference sequence). CDR3 amino acids: CASSLRHIQETQYF. CDR3 DNA: TGTGCCAGCAGCTTAAGACATATCCAAGAGACCCAGTACTTC.

This chain uses TRBV7-6 with TRBJ2-3, with 10 bases aligning to TRBD2. The CDR3 is 16 amino acids. Germline CDR1 and CDR2: SGHVS and FNYEAQ. J lost 4 bases, V lost 7 bases, and 11 bases had no gene match. The CDR3, as DNA: TGTGCCAGCACCACTCAAACTAGCGGGATGGCAGATACGCAGTATTTT. Translating it yields CASTTQTSGMADTQYF.

The V gene is TRBV5-1, the J gene TRBJ2-4; 12 bases are shared with TRBD2. Per germline, CDR1 SGHRS and CDR2 YFSETQ. CDR3 length: 17 amino acids. With V trimmed by 0 bases and J by 3 bases, 4 bases remained unmatched. The CDR3 DNA reads as TGCGCCAGCAGCTTGGGACTAGCGGGAGAAGTCAAAAACATTCAGTACTTC. The encoded protein is CASSLGLAGEVKNIQYF. Together with reference TRBV5-1 and TRBJ2-4, the CDR3 gives the full variable domain: KAGVTQTPRYLIKTRGQQVTLSCSPISGHRSVSWYQQTPGQGLQFLFEYFSETQRNKGNFPGRFSGRQFSNSRSEMNVSTLELGDSALYLCASSLGLAGEVKNIQYFGAGTRLSVL.

A few counts support this clone. The chain recombines TRBV5-4 with TRBJ1-1; D call uncertain. CDR3 length equals 13 residues. V lost 1 base and J lost 4, with 8 bases in between. The germline CDR1 and CDR2 sequences are SGHNT and YYREEE (reference sequence). The CDR3 DNA follows: TGTGCCAGCAGCTTGACAGCCACCACTGAAGCTTTCTTT. Translating it yields CASSLTATTEAFF.

This clone was detected a few times. The rearrangement uses TRBV30 and TRBJ1-5; D possibly corresponds to TRBD1 (6 bases). The length of the CDR3 is 15 residues. Trimming stripped 3 bases from V and 7 bases from J, with 19 bases between. Germline-derived CDR1 and CDR2 are GTSNPN and SVGIG (reference sequence). CDR3 nucleotides: TGTGCCTGGAGCCCGACAGGCCTGTTAGGGCAGCCCCAGCATTTT. Protein: CAWSPTGLLGQPQHF.

This chain joins TRBV7-9 and TRBJ1-4; D is uncertain. V lost 1 base and J 2 bases, leaving 8 bases between the germline ends. The CDR3 is 15 residues long. CDR1 is SEHNR and CDR2 is FQNEAQ in the germline V gene (reference sequence). The CDR3 loop reads CASSLGGLTNEKLFF. CDR3 nucleotides: TGTGCCAGCAGCTTAGGAGGGTTGACTAATGAAAAACTGTTTTTT. Looking up the rest from reference TRBV7-9 and TRBJ1-4 gives the full variable domain: DTGVSQNPRHKITKRGQNVTFRCDPISEHNRLYWYRQTLGQGPEFLTYFQNEAQLEKSRLLSDRFSAERPKGSFSTLEIQRTEQGDSAMYLCASSLGGLTNEKLFFGSGTQLSVL.

This clone was counted a few times. The rearrangement joins TRBV14 to TRBJ2-5, with 12 bases that match TRBD2. The CDR3 contains 17 residues. CDR1 and CDR2 from the germline V gene are SGHDN and FVKESK. Unmatched junction bases numbered 7, after V lost 3 bases and J lost 2 bases. The CDR3 coding sequence is TGTGCCAGCAGCCACGGAGGACTAGCGGGGCCACAAGAGACCCAGTACTTC. Translating gives CASSHGGLAGPQETQYF.

The chain employs TRBV5-4 and TRBJ1-1, with D maybe TRBD1 (6 bases). The germline CDR1 and CDR2 sequences are SGHNT and YYREEE (reference sequence). Trimming pared 2 bases from V and 4 bases from J, leaving 12 bases between. This CDR3 comprises 14 residues. The CDR3 protein is CASSLGRGGTEAFF. CDR3 in DNA: TGTGCCAGCAGCTTAGGCAGGGGCGGCACTGAAGCTTTCTTT. Full variable domain (missing parts from reference TRBV5-4 and TRBJ1-1): ETGVTQSPTHLIKTRGQQVTLRCSSQSGHNTVSWYQQALGQGPQFIFQYYREEENGRGNFPPRFSGLQFPNYSSELNVNALELDDSALYLCASSLGRGGTEAFFGQGTRLTVV.

This clone was seen only a few times. This chain connects TRBV19 to TRBJ2-6; the D is unclear. Germline loops: CDR1 LNHDA, CDR2 SQIVND (reference sequence). The CDR3 totals 16 residues. The V end lost 6 bases, the J end lost 0 bases, and 12 bases lay between the germline ends. CDR3 nucleotide sequence: TGTGCCAGTAGATCCCCGAGATACTCTGGGGCCAACGTCCTGACTTTC. It codes for CASRSPRYSGANVLTF.

The genes are TRBV4-3 and TRBJ2-1, with 7 bases fitting TRBD2. With V trimmed by 6 bases and J by 1 base, 3 bases remained unmatched. Germline CDR1 reads LGHNA; CDR2 reads YSLEER. The CDR3 has 14 residues. In DNA, the CDR3 is TGCGCCAGCAGAAACGGGGGGTCCTACAATGAGCAGTTCTTC. The encoded protein is CASRNGGSYNEQFF.

This clone has only a few counts. The chain joins TRBV9 to TRBJ2-1; 9 nucleotides match TRBD1. The CDR3 has 14 residues. Germline assignment: CDR1 SGDLS and CDR2 YYNGEE. The trim removed 5 bases at V and 7 bases at J, leaving 7 bases unmatched. For the CDR3, the DNA is TGTGCCAGCAGTTGGGACAGGGAAAGGAATGAGCAGTTCTTC. Protein product: CASSWDRERNEQFF.

The table lists this clone with a few counts. This chain links TRBV30 with TRBJ2-7; 10 bases are shared with TRBD1. This CDR3 comprises 12 residues. Germline CDR1 is GTSNPN and CDR2 is SVGIG (reference sequence). V lost 5 bases to trimming and J lost 3 bases; unmatched junction nucleotides: 1. The CDR3 DNA reads TGTGCCTGGGACAGGGGGCACTACGAGCAGTACTTC. Translating gives CAWDRGHYEQYF.

The chain has TRBV2 and TRBJ2-3, with 8 bases matching TRBD2. The germline V gene encodes CDR1 SNHLY and CDR2 FYNNEI. The junction had 8 bases not matched to a gene; V was cut back by 5 bases and J by 4 bases. The CDR3 is made up of 15 amino acids. CDR3 bases: TGTGCCAGCAGTAGGTTAGCGGGAACGGCAGATACGCAGTATTTT. Amino acids: CASSRLAGTADTQYF. Combining the CDR3 with reference TRBV2 and TRBJ2-3 gives the whole variable domain EPEVTQTPSHQVTQMGQEVILRCVPISNHLYFYWYRQILGQKVEFLVSFYNNEISEKSEIFDDQFSVERPDGSNFTLKIRSTKLEDSAMYFCASSRLAGTADTQYFGPGTRLTVL.

The chain uses TRBV6-6 and TRBJ2-7; no reliable D call. Germline V gene lookup returns CDR1 MNHNY and CDR2 SVGAGI (reference sequence). Trimming removed 9 bases at V and 0 bases at J, with 12 bases between. The CDR3 is 13 amino acids. CDR3 nucleotides: TGTGCCAGTCGGTACGAGGTCTCCTACGAGCAGTACTTC. This translates into CASRYEVSYEQYF.

The chain combines TRBV9 with TRBJ1-5, with TRBD1 identical over 12 bases. This CDR3 is 16 amino acids long. Germline V lookup: CDR1 SGDLS, CDR2 YYNGEE. With 3 bases clipped from V and 5 bases from J, the junction kept 6 bases outside the gene matches. The CDR3 DNA sequence: TGTGCCAGCAGCGCCGGGACAGGGGGCCTCTATCAGCCCCAGCATTTT. Translating it yields CASSAGTGGLYQPQHF.

The DNA of the CDR3 is TGTGCCAGCGGGGACAGGGGATTATATGGCTACACCTTC. Translated, it gives CASGDRGLYGYTF. V and J are TRBV6-5 and TRBJ1-2; 10 nucleotides match TRBD1. This CDR3 has 13 amino acids. Germline CDR1 and CDR2: MNHEY and SVGAGI. V trimming: 8 bases; J trimming: 5 bases; junction bases outside the gene matches: 5.

This clone was detected only a few times. The chain uses TRBV7-9 and TRBJ2-7; possible D gene TRBD1, 7 bases. The CDR3 contains 14 residues. Trimming took 5 bases from V and 4 from J, leaving 15 bases between them. Per the germline V gene, CDR1 is SEHNR and CDR2 is FQNEAQ (reference sequence). CDR3: CASSRGTANYEQYF. In DNA form, the CDR3 reads TGTGCCAGCAGCCGCGGGACAGCCAATTACGAGCAGTACTTC.

This clone turned up a few times. The chain uses TRBV30 and TRBJ1-1; 9 bases line up with TRBD1. CDR1 is GTSNPN and CDR2 is SVGIG in the germline V gene (reference sequence). J gave up 8 bases and V 3 bases, and 4 bases lay outside the gene matches. CDR3 length: 12 amino acids. The CDR3: CAWRATGGEAFF. The CDR3 DNA reads TGTGCCTGGAGAGCCACAGGGGGCGAAGCTTTCTTT. The variable domain in full, completed from reference TRBV30 and TRBJ1-1, reads SQTIHQWPATLVQPVGSPLSLECTVEGTSNPNLYWYRQAAGRGLQLLFYSVGIGQISSEVPQNLSASRPQDRQFILSSKKLLLSDSGFYLCAWRATGGEAFFGQGTRLTVV.

The chain links TRBV5-1 to TRBJ1-3, with D tentatively TRBD1 (5 bases). V was pared by 1 base and J by 3 bases, with 11 bases between. Looked up from germline, CDR1 is SGHRS and CDR2 is YFSETQ. The CDR3 consists of 15 residues. The chain's CDR3 is CASSLTATDGNTIYF. The CDR3 coding sequence is TGCGCCAGCAGCTTGACGGCGACAGATGGAAACACCATATATTTT.

This clone was seen a few times. The chain couples TRBV6-1 to TRBJ1-1; D uncertain. This CDR3 spans 13 amino acids. The V gene's germline CDR1 is MNHNS and CDR2 SASEGT. Trimming removed 5 bases at V and 4 bases at J, with 11 bases between. The CDR3 spells CASSPGRGTEAFF. The CDR3 DNA reads TGTGCCAGCAGTCCAGGACGGGGCACTGAAGCTTTCTTT.

The chain combines TRBV19 with TRBJ1-2, with 8 bases that match TRBD1. The germline V gene has CDR1 LNHDA and CDR2 SQIVND (reference sequence). CDR3 length equals 13 residues. J gave up 5 bases and V 6 bases, and 5 bases lay outside the gene matches. The CDR3 region has the DNA TGTGCCAGTAGCCCGGACAGGGAATATGGCTACACCTTC. Its protein is CASSPDREYGYTF.